This T cell receptor beta chain emerged from a study of PD-1 blockade in classical Hodgkin lymphoma. There was relapse after autologous stem cell transplantation in every patient, and there was variation in brentuximab vedotin exposure. Clones were read by immunoSEQ multiplex PCR, and TCRdb kept only the in-frame ones, dropping some. The data show 29,000 or so clones, under 70% seen once. The ends were cut back, 5 bases at V and 0 bases at J, with 13 bases in the middle. Looked up from germline, CDR1 is KGHSH and CDR2 is LQKENI. The CDR3 runs 16 residues. The genes are TRBV18 and TRBJ1-4; tentatively, D is TRBD1 (5 bases). Source: peripheral blood mononuclear cells (PBMCs), taken before the second cycle of nivolumab. This clonotype was sampled from a human donor with classical Hodgkin lymphoma. This CDR3 reads CASSSKQASTNEKLFF. The CDR3 DNA sequence: TGTGCCAGCTCATCCAAACAGGCGTCAACTAATGAAAAACTGTTTTTT.